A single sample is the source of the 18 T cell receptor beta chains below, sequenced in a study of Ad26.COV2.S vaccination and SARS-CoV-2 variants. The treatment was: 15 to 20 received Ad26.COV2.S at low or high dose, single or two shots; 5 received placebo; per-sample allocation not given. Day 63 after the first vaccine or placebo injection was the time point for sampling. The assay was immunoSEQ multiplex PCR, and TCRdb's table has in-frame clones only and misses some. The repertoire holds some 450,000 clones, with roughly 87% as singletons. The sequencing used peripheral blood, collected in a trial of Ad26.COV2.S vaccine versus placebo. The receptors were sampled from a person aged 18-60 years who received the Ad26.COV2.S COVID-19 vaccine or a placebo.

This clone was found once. The CDR3 DNA sequence: TGTGCCAGCAGCCAGCGACCCGTGGGACTAGCGGGAGGGCCGTCGTACAATGAGCAGTTCTTC. Translated: CASSQRPVGLAGGPSYNEQFF. The gene calls are TRBV4-2 and TRBJ2-1, with 16 bases fitting TRBD2. The CDR3 length is 21 residues. The junction had 15 bases not matched to a gene; V was cut back by 3 bases and J by 4 bases. Germline V CDR1 and CDR2: LGHNA, YNFKEQ.

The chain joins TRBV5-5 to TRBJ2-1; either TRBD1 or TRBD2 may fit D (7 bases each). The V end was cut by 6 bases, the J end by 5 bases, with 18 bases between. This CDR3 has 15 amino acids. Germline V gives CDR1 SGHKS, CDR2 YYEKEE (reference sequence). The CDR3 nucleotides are TGTGCCAGCAACAGGGGAGGGGGCCGGCACAATGAGCAGTTCTTC. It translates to CASNRGGGRHNEQFF.

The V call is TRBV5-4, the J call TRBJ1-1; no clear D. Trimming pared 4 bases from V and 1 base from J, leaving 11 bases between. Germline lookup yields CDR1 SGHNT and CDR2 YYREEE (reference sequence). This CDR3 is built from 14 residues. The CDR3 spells CASSNPLANTEAFF. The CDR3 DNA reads TGTGCCAGCAGCAATCCGCTAGCGAACACTGAAGCTTTCTTT. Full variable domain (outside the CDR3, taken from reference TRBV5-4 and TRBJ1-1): ETGVTQSPTHLIKTRGQQVTLRCSSQSGHNTVSWYQQALGQGPQFIFQYYREEENGRGNFPPRFSGLQFPNYSSELNVNALELDDSALYLCASSNPLANTEAFFGQGTRLTVV.

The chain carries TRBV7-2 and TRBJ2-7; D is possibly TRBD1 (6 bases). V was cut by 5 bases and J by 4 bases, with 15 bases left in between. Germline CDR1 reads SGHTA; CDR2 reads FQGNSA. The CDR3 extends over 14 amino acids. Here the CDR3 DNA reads TGTGCCAGCAGCGAGGACGCAGGGGTATACGAGCAGTACTTC. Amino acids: CASSEDAGVYEQYF.

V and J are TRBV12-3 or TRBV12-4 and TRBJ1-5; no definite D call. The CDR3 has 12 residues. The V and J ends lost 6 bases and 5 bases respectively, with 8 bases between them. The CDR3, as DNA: TGTGCCAGCAGCCAGTGGGATCAGCCCCAGCATTTT. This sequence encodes CASSQWDQPQHF.

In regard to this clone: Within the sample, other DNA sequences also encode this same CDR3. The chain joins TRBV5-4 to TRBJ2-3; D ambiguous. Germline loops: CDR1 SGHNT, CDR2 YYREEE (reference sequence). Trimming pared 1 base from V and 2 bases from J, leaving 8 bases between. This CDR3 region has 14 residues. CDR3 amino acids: CASSLPSITDTQYF. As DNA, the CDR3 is TGTGCCAGCAGCTTGCCCTCCATCACAGATACGCAGTATTTT.

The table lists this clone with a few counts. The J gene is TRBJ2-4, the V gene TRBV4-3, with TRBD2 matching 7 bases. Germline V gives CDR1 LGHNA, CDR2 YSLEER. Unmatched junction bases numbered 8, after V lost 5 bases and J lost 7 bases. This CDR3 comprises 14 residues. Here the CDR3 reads CASSSRESGNIQYF. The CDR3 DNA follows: TGCGCCAGCAGCTCGCGGGAGTCGGGGAACATTCAGTACTTC.

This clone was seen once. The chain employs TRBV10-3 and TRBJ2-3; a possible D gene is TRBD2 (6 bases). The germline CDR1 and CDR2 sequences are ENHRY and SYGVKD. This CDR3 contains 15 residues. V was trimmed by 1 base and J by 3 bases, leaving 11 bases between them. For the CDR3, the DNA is TGTGCCATCAGTGAGTGGACTACCTTTACAGATACGCAGTATTTT. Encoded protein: CAISEWTTFTDTQYF.

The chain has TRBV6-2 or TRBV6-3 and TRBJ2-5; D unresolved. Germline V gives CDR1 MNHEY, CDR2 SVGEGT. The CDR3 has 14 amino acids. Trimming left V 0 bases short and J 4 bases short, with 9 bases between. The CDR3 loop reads CASSYSSSRETQYF. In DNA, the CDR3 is TGTGCCAGCAGTTACTCCTCGTCCCGAGAGACCCAGTACTTC.

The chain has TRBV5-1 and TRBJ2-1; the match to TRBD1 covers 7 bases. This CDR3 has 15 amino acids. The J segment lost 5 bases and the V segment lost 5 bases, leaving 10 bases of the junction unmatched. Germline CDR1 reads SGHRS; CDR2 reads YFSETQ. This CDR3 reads CASSPNAGTDNEQFF. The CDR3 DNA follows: TGCGCCAGCAGTCCAAACGCCGGGACAGACAATGAGCAGTTCTTC.

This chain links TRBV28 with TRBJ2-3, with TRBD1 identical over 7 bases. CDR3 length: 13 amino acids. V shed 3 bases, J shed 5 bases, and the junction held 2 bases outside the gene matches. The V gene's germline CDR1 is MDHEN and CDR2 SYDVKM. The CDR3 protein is CASSFTGVDTQYF. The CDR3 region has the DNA TGTGCCAGCAGTTTCACAGGGGTAGATACGCAGTATTTT.

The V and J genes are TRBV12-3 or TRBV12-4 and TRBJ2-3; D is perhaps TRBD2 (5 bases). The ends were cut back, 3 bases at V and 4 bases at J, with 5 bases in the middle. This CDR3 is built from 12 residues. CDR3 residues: CASSFGADTQYF. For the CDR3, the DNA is TGTGCCAGCAGTTTCGGGGCAGATACGCAGTATTTT.

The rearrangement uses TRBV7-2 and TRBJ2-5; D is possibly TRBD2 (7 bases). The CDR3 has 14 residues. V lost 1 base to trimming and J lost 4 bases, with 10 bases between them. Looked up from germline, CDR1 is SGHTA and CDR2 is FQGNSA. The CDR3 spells CASSLVGGRETQYF. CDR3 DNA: TGTGCCAGCAGCTTAGTCGGGGGGCGAGAGACCCAGTACTTC.

Here the CDR3 DNA reads TGTGCCAGCAGCTTGGATCCCAGTAGCAATCAGCCCCAGCATTTT. This sequence encodes CASSLDPSSNQPQHF. The chain couples TRBV5-4 to TRBJ1-5; no clear D gene. This CDR3 has 15 residues. Germline lookup yields CDR1 SGHNT and CDR2 YYREEE (reference sequence). V gave up 0 bases and J gave up 0 bases, with 7 bases separating them.

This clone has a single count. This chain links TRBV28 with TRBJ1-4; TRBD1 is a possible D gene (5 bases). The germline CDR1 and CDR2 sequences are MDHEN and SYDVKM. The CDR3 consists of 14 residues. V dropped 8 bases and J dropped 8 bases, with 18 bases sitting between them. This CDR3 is CASRWAGLGEKLFF. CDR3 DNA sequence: TGTGCCAGCCGCTGGGCGGGGCTAGGAGAAAAACTGTTTTTT.

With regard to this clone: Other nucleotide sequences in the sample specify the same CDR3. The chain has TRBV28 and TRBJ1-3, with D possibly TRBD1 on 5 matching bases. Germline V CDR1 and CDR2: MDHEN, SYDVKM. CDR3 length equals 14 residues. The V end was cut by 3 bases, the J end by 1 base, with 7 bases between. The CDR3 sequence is CASSLGGSGNTIYF. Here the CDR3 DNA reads TGTGCCAGCAGTTTGGGGGGGTCTGGAAACACCATATATTTT.

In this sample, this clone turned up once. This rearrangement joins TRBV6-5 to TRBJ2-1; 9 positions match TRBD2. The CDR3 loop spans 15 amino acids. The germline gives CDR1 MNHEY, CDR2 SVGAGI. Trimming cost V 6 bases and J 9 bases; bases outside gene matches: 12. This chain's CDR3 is CASSHRLAAYSEQFF. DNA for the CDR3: TGTGCCAGCAGCCATCGACTAGCGGCATATAGTGAGCAGTTCTTC.

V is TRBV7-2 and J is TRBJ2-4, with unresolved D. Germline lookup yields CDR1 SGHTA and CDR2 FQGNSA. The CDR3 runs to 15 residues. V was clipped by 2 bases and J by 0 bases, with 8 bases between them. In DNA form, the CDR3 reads TGTGCCAGCAGCTTATCGATACTAGCCAAAAACATTCAGTACTTC. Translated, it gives CASSLSILAKNIQYF.